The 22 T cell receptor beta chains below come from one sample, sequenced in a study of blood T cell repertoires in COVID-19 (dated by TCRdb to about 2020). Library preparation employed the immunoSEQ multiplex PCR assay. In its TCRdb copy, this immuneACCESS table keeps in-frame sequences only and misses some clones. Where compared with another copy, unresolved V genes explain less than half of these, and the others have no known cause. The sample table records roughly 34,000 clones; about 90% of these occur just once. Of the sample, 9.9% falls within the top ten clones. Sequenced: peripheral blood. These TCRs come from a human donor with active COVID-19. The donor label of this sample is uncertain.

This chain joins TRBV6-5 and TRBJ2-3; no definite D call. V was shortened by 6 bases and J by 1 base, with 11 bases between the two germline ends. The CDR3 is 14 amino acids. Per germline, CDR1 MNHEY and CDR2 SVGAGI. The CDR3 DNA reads TGTGCCAGCAGCTCCCCGTCCCGCACAGATACGCAGTATTTT. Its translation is CASSSPSRTDTQYF.

Here the CDR3 reads CASSFGTGETQYF. The CDR3 coding sequence is TGTGCCAGCAGCTTTGGGACAGGGGAGACCCAGTACTTC. This sequence joins TRBV5-6 and TRBJ2-5; 9 bases agree with TRBD1. CDR3 length: 13 residues. The V and J ends lost 2 bases and 5 bases, in that order; junction bases with no gene match: 1. CDR1 and CDR2 from the germline V gene are SGHDT and YYEEEE.

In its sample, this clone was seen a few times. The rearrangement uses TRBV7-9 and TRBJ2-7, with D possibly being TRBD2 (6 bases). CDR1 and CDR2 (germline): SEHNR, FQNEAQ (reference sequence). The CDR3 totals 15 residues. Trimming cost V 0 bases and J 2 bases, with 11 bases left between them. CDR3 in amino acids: CASSLAGGRAYEQYF. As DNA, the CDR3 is TGTGCCAGCAGCTTAGCGGGAGGTCGTGCCTACGAGCAGTACTTC.

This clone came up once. The CDR3 here is CASSSGQPYEQYF. CDR3 DNA sequence: TGTGCCAGCAGTTCAGGACAGCCCTACGAGCAGTACTTC. The chain couples TRBV27 to TRBJ2-7; tentative D call: TRBD1 (6 bases). There are 13 residues in the CDR3. Trimming left V 4 bases short and J 2 bases short, with 9 bases between. Germline values: CDR1 MNHEY, CDR2 SMNVEV (reference sequence).

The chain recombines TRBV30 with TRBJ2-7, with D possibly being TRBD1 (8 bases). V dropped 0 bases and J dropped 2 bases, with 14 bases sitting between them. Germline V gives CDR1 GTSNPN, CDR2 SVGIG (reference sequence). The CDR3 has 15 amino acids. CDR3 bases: TGTGCCTGGAGTGTAGGCACAGGGGGGGCCTACGAGCAGTACTTC. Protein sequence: CAWSVGTGGAYEQYF.

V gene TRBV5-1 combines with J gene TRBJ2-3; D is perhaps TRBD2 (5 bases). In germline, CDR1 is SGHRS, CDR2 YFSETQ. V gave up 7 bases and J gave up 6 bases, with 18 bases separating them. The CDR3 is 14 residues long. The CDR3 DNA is TGCGCCAGCTCACTGTTGGACTTAGGGGATACGCAGTATTTT. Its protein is CASSLLDLGDTQYF.

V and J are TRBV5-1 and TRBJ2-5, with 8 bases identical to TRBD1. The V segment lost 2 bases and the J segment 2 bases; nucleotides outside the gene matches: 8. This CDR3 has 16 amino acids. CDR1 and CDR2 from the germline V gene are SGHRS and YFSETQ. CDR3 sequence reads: CASSLRGTGYQETQYF. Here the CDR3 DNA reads TGCGCCAGCAGCTTAAGGGGGACAGGTTATCAAGAGACCCAGTACTTC.

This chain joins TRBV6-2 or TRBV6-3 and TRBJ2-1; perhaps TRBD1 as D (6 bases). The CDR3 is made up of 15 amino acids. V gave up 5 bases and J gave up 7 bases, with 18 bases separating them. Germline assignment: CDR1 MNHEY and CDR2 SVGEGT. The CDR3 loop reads CASSRMRTAANEQFF. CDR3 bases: TGTGCCAGCAGTCGAATGAGGACAGCCGCTAATGAGCAGTTCTTC.

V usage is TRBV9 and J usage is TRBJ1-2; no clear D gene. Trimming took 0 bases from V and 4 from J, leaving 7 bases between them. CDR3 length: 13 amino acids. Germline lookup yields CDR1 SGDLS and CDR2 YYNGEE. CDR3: CASSVGLPYGYTF. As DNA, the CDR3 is TGTGCCAGCAGCGTAGGGCTCCCCTATGGCTACACCTTC.

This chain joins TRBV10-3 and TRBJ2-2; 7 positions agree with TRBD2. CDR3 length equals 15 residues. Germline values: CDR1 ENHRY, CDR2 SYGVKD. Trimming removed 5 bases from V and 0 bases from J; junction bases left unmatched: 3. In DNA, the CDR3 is TGTGCCATCAGTTCCGGGACTACGAACACCGGGGAGCTGTTTTTT. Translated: CAISSGTTNTGELFF.

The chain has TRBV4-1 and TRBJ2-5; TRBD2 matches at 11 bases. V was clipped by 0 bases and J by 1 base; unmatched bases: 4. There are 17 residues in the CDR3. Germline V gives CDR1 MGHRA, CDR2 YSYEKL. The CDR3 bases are TGCGCCAGCAGCCAAGATAATAGCGGGGGGGTCCAAGAGACCCAGTACTTC. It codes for CASSQDNSGGVQETQYF.

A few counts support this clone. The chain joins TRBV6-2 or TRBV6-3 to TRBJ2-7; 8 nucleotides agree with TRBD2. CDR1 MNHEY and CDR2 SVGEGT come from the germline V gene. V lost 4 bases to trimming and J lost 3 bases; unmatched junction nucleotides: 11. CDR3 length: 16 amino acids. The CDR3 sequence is CASSSGGGRKYYEQYF. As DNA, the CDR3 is TGTGCCAGCAGTTCTGGGGGCGGGAGGAAATACTACGAGCAGTACTTC.

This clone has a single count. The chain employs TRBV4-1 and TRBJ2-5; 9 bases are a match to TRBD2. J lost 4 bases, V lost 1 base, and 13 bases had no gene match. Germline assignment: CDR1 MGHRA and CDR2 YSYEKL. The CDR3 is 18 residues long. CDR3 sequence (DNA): TGCGCCAGCAGCCAAGCCGACGGCGGGGGGGCCGGGGGAGAGACCCAGTACTTC. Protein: CASSQADGGGAGGETQYF.

Here the CDR3 DNA reads TGTGCCAGTAGTATAGATGGCGGTTCCTACAATGAGCAGTTCTTC. Protein: CASSIDGGSYNEQFF. The genes are TRBV19 and TRBJ2-1; D gene unclear. The CDR3 contains 15 residues. The germline CDR1 and CDR2 sequences are LNHDA and SQIVND (reference sequence). Trimming took 0 bases from V and 1 from J, leaving 7 bases between them.

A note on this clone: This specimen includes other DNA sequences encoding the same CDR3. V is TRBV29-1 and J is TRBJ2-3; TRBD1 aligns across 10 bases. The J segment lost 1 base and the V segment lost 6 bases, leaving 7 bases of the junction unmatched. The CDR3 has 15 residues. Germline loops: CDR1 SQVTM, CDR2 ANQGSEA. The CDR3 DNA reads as TGCAGCGTCGCCCGAGGGACAGGGGGCACAGATACGCAGTATTTT. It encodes CSVARGTGGTDTQYF.

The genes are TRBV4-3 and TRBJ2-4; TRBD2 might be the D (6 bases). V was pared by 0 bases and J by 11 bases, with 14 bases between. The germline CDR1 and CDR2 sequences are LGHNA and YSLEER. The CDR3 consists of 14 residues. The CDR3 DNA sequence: TGCGCCAGCAGCCAAGATCGCCCTAGCGACTTTCAGTACTTC. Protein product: CASSQDRPSDFQYF.

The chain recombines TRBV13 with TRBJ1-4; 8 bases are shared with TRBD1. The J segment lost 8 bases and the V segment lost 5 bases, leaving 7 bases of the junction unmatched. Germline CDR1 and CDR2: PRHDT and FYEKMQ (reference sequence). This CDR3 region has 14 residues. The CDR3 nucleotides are TGTGCCAGCAGCCCGGACAGGGTGGGGGAAAAACTGTTTTTT. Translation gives CASSPDRVGEKLFF.

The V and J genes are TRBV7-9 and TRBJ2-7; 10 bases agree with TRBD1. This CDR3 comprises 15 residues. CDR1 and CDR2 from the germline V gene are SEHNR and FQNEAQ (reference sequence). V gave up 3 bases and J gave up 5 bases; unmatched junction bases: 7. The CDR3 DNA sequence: TGTGCCAGCAGCTTTACGACAGGGGGCGGGAACGAGCAGTACTTC. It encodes CASSFTTGGGNEQYF.

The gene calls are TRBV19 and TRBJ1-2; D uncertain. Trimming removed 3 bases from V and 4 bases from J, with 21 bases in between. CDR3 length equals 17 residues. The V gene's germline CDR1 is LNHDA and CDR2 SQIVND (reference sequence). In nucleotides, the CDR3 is TGTGCCAGTAGTATCATACACAACGGGGTCGTCCTCTATGGCTACACCTTC. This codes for CASSIIHNGVVLYGYTF.

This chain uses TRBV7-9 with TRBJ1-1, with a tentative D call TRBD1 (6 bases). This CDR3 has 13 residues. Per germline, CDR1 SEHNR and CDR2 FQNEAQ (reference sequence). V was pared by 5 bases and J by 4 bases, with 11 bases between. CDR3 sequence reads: CASSHGQSTEAFF. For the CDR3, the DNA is TGTGCCAGCAGCCATGGACAGAGCACTGAAGCTTTCTTT.

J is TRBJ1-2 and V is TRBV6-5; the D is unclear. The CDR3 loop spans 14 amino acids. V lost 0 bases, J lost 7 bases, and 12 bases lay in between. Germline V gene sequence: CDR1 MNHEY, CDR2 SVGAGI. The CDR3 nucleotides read TGTGCCAGCAGTTACTCTCACGACACAGCTGGCTACACCTTC. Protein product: CASSYSHDTAGYTF.

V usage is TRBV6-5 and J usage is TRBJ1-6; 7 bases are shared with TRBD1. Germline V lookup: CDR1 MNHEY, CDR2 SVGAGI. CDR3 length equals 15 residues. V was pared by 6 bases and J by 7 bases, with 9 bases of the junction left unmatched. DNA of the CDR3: TGTGCCAGCAGACCCACAGGGGCGGGCAATTCACCCCTCCACTTT. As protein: CASRPTGAGNSPLHF.